The 22 T cell receptor beta chains presented below share a single source sample, sequenced in a study of blood T cell repertoires in COVID-19. Sequenced by immunoSEQ multiplex PCR; TCRdb stores in-frame clones only, minus some. The top ten hold around 0.5% of the sample, which has 150,000 to 200,000 clones, approximately 92% seen once. Sequenced input: peripheral blood. These TCRs come from a man between 45 and 60 years old with acute or convalescent COVID-19.

The chain has TRBV2 and TRBJ2-2; 9 bases agree with TRBD1. CDR1 and CDR2 (germline): SNHLY, FYNNEI. The CDR3 extends over 14 amino acids. The ends lost 9 bases at V and 6 bases at J; junction bases unmatched: 8. This chain's CDR3 is CASRGQGIPGELFF. The CDR3 DNA sequence: TGTGCCAGTCGGGGACAGGGTATTCCCGGGGAGCTGTTTTTT.

The rearrangement links TRBV6-1 to TRBJ1-5; 8 bases are shared with TRBD1. Germline V gives CDR1 MNHNS, CDR2 SASEGT. Trimming removed 3 bases from V and 5 bases from J; junction bases left unmatched: 3. CDR3 size: 14 residues. DNA for the CDR3: TGTGCCAGCAGTGAGTCAGGGGGCGATCAGCCCCAGCATTTT. Translation gives CASSESGGDQPQHF.

The chain carries TRBV5-8 and TRBJ2-1; 8 bases line up with TRBD1. V lost 4 bases to trimming and J lost 16 bases; unmatched junction nucleotides: 10. Germline V gene lookup returns CDR1 SGHTS and CDR2 YDEGEE. CDR3 length: 12 amino acids. CDR3 sequence (DNA): TGTGCCAGCAGCATACGACAGGGGCAAAAATTCTTC. As protein: CASSIRQGQKFF.

The chain recombines TRBV11-2 with TRBJ1-6; 9 positions agree with TRBD1. Germline V gives CDR1 SGHAT, CDR2 FQNNGV. With V trimmed by 5 bases and J by 7 bases, 9 bases remained unmatched. The CDR3 length is 16 residues. The CDR3 sequence: CASSPLDRGRNSPLHF. As DNA, the CDR3 is TGTGCCAGCAGCCCACTGGACAGGGGAAGGAATTCACCCCTCCACTTT.

V usage is TRBV3-1 (or the pseudogene TRBV3-2) and J usage is TRBJ2-2; D gene ambiguous. The CDR3 length is 15 residues. V dropped 3 bases and J dropped 6 bases, with 14 bases sitting between them. Per germline, CDR1 LGHDT and CDR2 YNNKEL (reference sequence). This chain's CDR3 is CASSQDSGSAGELFF. The CDR3 DNA reads TGTGCCAGCAGCCAGGATTCCGGGTCCGCCGGGGAGCTGTTTTTT.

The rearrangement joins TRBV7-2 to TRBJ1-6; D is unresolved. This CDR3 comprises 15 residues. Per the germline V gene, CDR1 is SGHTA and CDR2 is FQGNSA. V lost 3 bases and J 7 bases, leaving 13 bases between the germline ends. The CDR3 sequence: CASSFEARRNSPLHF. The CDR3 DNA follows: TGTGCCAGCAGCTTTGAGGCCCGACGGAATTCACCCCTCCACTTT.

In its sample, this clone was seen once. The V gene is TRBV6-2 or TRBV6-3, the J gene TRBJ1-3; D is ambiguous. This CDR3 has 14 amino acids. The germline V gene has CDR1 MNHEY and CDR2 SVGEGT. The V end was cut by 4 bases, the J end by 4 bases, with 11 bases between. This chain's CDR3 is CASSLYARGNTIYF. DNA for the CDR3: TGTGCCAGCAGTTTATACGCCAGGGGAAACACCATATATTTT.

V usage is TRBV27 and J usage is TRBJ2-1; TRBD2 matches 12 bases. Trimming took 0 bases from V and 9 from J; bases not matched to a gene: 3. The CDR3 is 15 amino acids. The germline V gene has CDR1 MNHEY and CDR2 SMNVEV (reference sequence). The CDR3 here is CASSLSLAGGGEQFF. The CDR3 nucleotides read TGTGCCAGCAGTTTATCGCTAGCGGGAGGGGGTGAGCAGTTCTTC.

This rearrangement joins TRBV7-2 to TRBJ2-2; D call uncertain. CDR1 and CDR2 from the germline V gene are SGHTA and FQGNSA. This CDR3 region has 13 residues. Trimming took 6 bases from V and 2 from J, leaving 7 bases between them. CDR3 DNA sequence: TGTGCCAGCAGAAACTTTAACACCGGGGAGCTGTTTTTT. This encodes CASRNFNTGELFF.

The chain recombines TRBV7-9 with TRBJ1-2; D call uncertain. Germline loops: CDR1 SEHNR, CDR2 FQNEAQ (reference sequence). The CDR3 sequence is 16 residues long. The ends were cut back, 4 bases at V and 3 bases at J, with 18 bases in the middle. CDR3 region: CASSSRDGWSHYGYTF. The CDR3 region has the DNA TGTGCCAGCAGCTCCCGTGACGGGTGGTCGCACTATGGCTACACCTTC.

The J gene is TRBJ1-4, the V gene TRBV4-3, with D tentatively TRBD1 (6 bases). V lost 3 bases, J lost 2 bases, and 13 bases lay in between. Germline loops: CDR1 LGHNA, CDR2 YSLEER. CDR3 length: 16 residues. The CDR3 sequence: CASSQNREGTNEKLFF. For the CDR3, the DNA is TGCGCCAGCAGCCAGAACAGGGAAGGGACTAATGAAAAACTGTTTTTT.

Here the CDR3 DNA reads TGTGCCAGCAGCTTATCGATCTCAGCGAATCAGCCCCAGCATTTT. It encodes CASSLSISANQPQHF. This sequence joins TRBV7-9 and TRBJ1-5; D gene unclear. CDR3 length: 15 residues. The V and J ends lost 2 bases and 4 bases respectively, with 12 bases between them. Germline CDR1 is SEHNR and CDR2 is FQNEAQ (reference sequence).

This chain links TRBV5-5 with TRBJ1-1, with TRBD1 as a possible D gene (6 bases). The ends were cut back, 2 bases at V and 1 base at J, with 12 bases in the middle. Looked up from germline, CDR1 is SGHKS and CDR2 is YYEKEE (reference sequence). The CDR3 spans 15 residues. CDR3 in amino acids: CASSFQGSTNTEAFF. CDR3 sequence (DNA): TGTGCCAGCAGCTTTCAGGGGTCGACGAACACTGAAGCTTTCTTT.

CDR3 sequence: CASSSQGDSPLHF. The CDR3 nucleotides are TGTGCCAGCTCCTCCCAGGGCGACTCACCCCTCCACTTT. The J gene is TRBJ1-6, the V gene TRBV12-3 or TRBV12-4, with D tentatively TRBD1 (5 bases). Trimming cost V 8 bases and J 10 bases, with 15 bases left between them. The CDR3 contains 13 residues.

The rearrangement links TRBV10-1 to TRBJ1-1; D unclear. V shed 0 bases and J shed 4 bases, with 9 bases lying between them. Germline V gives CDR1 WNHNN, CDR2 SYGVQD (reference sequence). This CDR3 region has 14 residues. Written as DNA, the CDR3 is TGCGCCAGCAGTGAGTCTTTCGGGGTCACTGAAGCTTTCTTT. It specifies CASSESFGVTEAFF.

The genes are TRBV5-5 and TRBJ2-1; 15 nucleotides match TRBD2. The CDR3 sequence is 18 residues long. Germline V gene data show CDR1 as SGHKS and CDR2 as YYEKEE (reference sequence). V lost 2 bases and J lost 7; bases outside the gene matches: 10. CDR3 region: CASSLRSGLAGGQNEQFF. The CDR3 bases are TGTGCCAGCAGCTTAAGGTCAGGACTAGCGGGAGGGCAAAATGAGCAGTTCTTC.

CDR3 sequence: CASSILVKGNQPQHF. The CDR3 nucleotides read TGTGCCAGTAGTATCCTGGTTAAGGGGAATCAGCCCCAGCATTTT. The V and J genes are TRBV19 and TRBJ1-5; D perhaps matches TRBD1 (5 bases). Germline values: CDR1 LNHDA, CDR2 SQIVND (reference sequence). CDR3 length: 15 amino acids. V was shortened by 3 bases and J by 4 bases, with 13 bases between the two germline ends.

The gene calls are TRBV4-1 and TRBJ2-1; the D is unclear. CDR1 and CDR2 (germline): MGHRA, YSYEKL. The CDR3 covers 17 residues. Trimming pared 0 bases from V and 0 bases from J, leaving 12 bases between. The CDR3 region is CASSQDRTDLSYNEQFF. Written as DNA, the CDR3 is TGCGCCAGCAGCCAAGATCGTACAGATCTCTCCTACAATGAGCAGTTCTTC.

J is TRBJ2-7 and V is TRBV2; 9 positions match TRBD2. The CDR3 loop spans 14 amino acids. V lost 3 bases, J lost 2 bases, and 2 bases stayed unmatched. The germline gives CDR1 SNHLY, CDR2 FYNNEI. The CDR3 sequence is CASSETSGPYEQYV. DNA of the CDR3: TGTGCCAGCAGTGAGACTAGCGGTCCCTACGAGCAGTACGTC.

This clone occurred once. The chain employs TRBV24-1 and TRBJ2-6, with D perhaps matching TRBD1 (6 bases). The V end lost 4 bases, the J end lost 0 bases, and 9 bases lay between the germline ends. CDR3 length: 16 residues. CDR1 and CDR2 from the germline V gene are KGHDR and SFDVKD. CDR3 nucleotide sequence: TGTGCCACCAGTGACCCAGGGGTCTCTGGGGCCAACGTCCTGACTTTC. Amino acids: CATSDPGVSGANVLTF.

The chain couples TRBV28 to TRBJ1-2; 9 positions match TRBD1. Germline V CDR1 and CDR2: MDHEN, SYDVKM. The CDR3 has 14 amino acids. Trimming took 8 bases from V and 5 from J; bases not matched to a gene: 9. CDR3 residues: CASFRTGENYGYTF. The CDR3 coding sequence is TGTGCCAGCTTTAGGACAGGGGAGAATTATGGCTACACCTTC.

The J gene is TRBJ1-4, the V gene TRBV7-9; 7 nucleotides align to TRBD1. Trimming cost V 1 base and J 7 bases; bases outside gene matches: 6. Germline V CDR1 and CDR2: SEHNR, FQNEAQ (reference sequence). This CDR3 spans 15 amino acids. For the CDR3, the DNA is TGTGCCAGCAGCTTAGGGTCGACAGGGCTTGAAAAACTGTTTTTT. This translates into CASSLGSTGLEKLFF.